This T cell receptor (beta chain) was documented in a study of response to subunit inactivated influenza vaccine (dated by TCRdb to the late 2010s). Study-level background: Deep quantitative profiling of the T cell receptor repertoire was used in the study to follow responses to a trivalent subunit inactivated influenza vaccine. The full study reports these points: The authors suggested that each seasonal influenza vaccination may recruit only a limited number of new T cells.

From the cysteine through the phenylalanine, the CDR3 covers 13 amino acids. The DNA shown is the 39-base CDR3, in frame from base 1. The germline V gene specifies MNHNS as CDR1 and SASEGT as CDR2. The germline V end is reduced by 1 base and the J end by 7 bases; junction bases left unmatched: 1. Library method: RT-PCR. The listed sequencing device is Illumina HiSeq 2500. TCRdb trimmed the raw reads at Q25, called clones with MiXCR and kept productive beta chains. Every CDR3 protein is listed once, alongside the most common genes and DNA of its rows. This sample is represented by 500,000 to 650,000 distinct CDR3 sequences; under 9% of them were singletons. The ten top clones hold 10% to 15% of the sample. In its sample, this clonotype was seen many times. Which antigen it targets is not known. No much larger clone is present one base from it, and per-base qualities are unavailable.

The TCR originated in a man between 50 and 75 years old who received an inactivated influenza vaccine. Donor details come from another sample of the same person, matched by shared clones. Sequencing was performed on PBMCs from blood, taken about 23 months after vaccination. The chain is encoded by TRBV6-1 joined to TRBJ2-1, with 7 central nucleotides matching TRBD2. The CDR3 reads CASSEGLANEQFF. Read as DNA, the sequence is TGTGCCAGCAGTGAAGGACTAGCTAATGAGCAGTTCTTC.